The source of this TCR beta chain is a study of blood T cell repertoires in COVID-19. This clone was detected a few times. Other DNA sequences from this sample encode an identical CDR3 as well. In the authors' methods: Amplification of reference gene primers was used by the study to estimate nucleated cell counts. Here immunoSEQ multiplex PCR was the method, and the copy in TCRdb shows in-frame clones only, minus some. The V and J calls and clone size were taken over from that table, and D and trimming were inferred from the DNA. This sample has 250,000 to 300,000 clones; 70% to 80% occur once, and the top ten carry about 3.5%. The source of this sequence is a woman of 80 years or more with acute or convalescent COVID-19. Sequences were obtained from peripheral blood.

As DNA, the CDR3 is TGTGCCAGCAGTTACCCGGGACTAGCGGGAACGACCGGGGAGCTGTTTTTT. Translated: CASSYPGLAGTTGELFF. V usage is TRBV6-2 or TRBV6-3 and J usage is TRBJ2-2, with TRBD2 identical over 13 bases. The CDR3 length is 17 residues. Trimming cost V 2 bases and J 5 bases; bases outside gene matches: 5. In germline, CDR1 is MNHEY, CDR2 SVGEGT.